The clone carrying this T cell receptor beta chain was picked up many times. Its antigen is as yet unknown. Germline assignment: CDR1 SGHTA and CDR2 FQGNSA. The CDR3 runs to 14 residues. V shed 1 base and J shed 6 bases, with 12 bases lying between them. These data are taken from a study of regulatory T cells in long-lasting Graves disease. Broader study findings: Repertoires from persistent disease leaned toward TRBV28, TRBJ1-2 and TRBJ2-5. Peripheral blood was the sole material, not thyroid tissue.

Time point reported: newly diagnosed GD, antithyroid drugs for less than 3 months. PBMC-extracted RNA yielded the TCR library. An endocrinology department in Xi'an, China, recruited the patients. Arm-PCR of CDR3 regions and iRepertoire HTBI primers were the basis on which TCR beta libraries were built. TCRdb independently ran MiXCR on the multiplex PCR reads; one entry per CDR3 protein. This repertoire shows more than 300,000 distinct CDR3 sequences, 16% found once; its top ten account for 20%. These data were likewise used in another study, on T cells in Graves' hyperthyroidism and ophthalmopathy. That source notes: Peripheral blood also featured most of the thyroid clonotypes expanded above 0.001.

The chain links TRBV7-2 to TRBJ1-1; D is ambiguous. Material: peripheral blood mononuclear cells (PBMCs), obtained at new diagnosis, from a patient treated with antithyroid drugs. This clonotype was sampled from a woman aged 18-30 years with Graves disease. In DNA form, the CDR3 reads TGTGCCAGCAGCTTAGGCGCCCCGAGGGCTGAAGCTTTCTTT. Translated, it gives CASSLGAPRAEAFF.